The clone carrying this T cell receptor (beta chain) was found once. Clones were sequenced by immunoSEQ multiplex PCR, and TCRdb holds only the in-frame ones, with some missing. Seen here are fewer than 150,000 clones, roughly 96% observed once, and the top ten hold around 0.46%. These data come from a study of T cell changes during pregnancy in multiple sclerosis. The sample here was peripheral blood, taken after pregnancy. The receptor's source is a female donor with multiple sclerosis, enrolled in a pregnancy study.

CDR3 sequence reads: CAIRAGGGGYNEQFF. Here the CDR3 DNA reads TGTGCCATCAGGGCGGGAGGAGGCGGTTACAATGAGCAGTTCTTC. V usage is TRBV6-1 and J usage is TRBJ2-1, with 8 bases aligning to TRBD2. Germline values: CDR1 MNHNS, CDR2 SASEGT. V lost 10 bases, J lost 4 bases, and 12 bases stayed unmatched. This CDR3 comprises 15 residues.